The sequence of this T cell receptor beta chain was determined in a study of blood T cell repertoires in COVID-19. Looking at the study overall: Material from acute and convalescent COVID-19 was sourced from the United States, Italy and Spain. Sources were T cells, B-cell-depleted T cells, or PBMCs; the material itself was cDNA or gDNA.

Original methodology: Cell counts per sample came from amplifying reference gene primers. TCRdb keeps only in-frame clones here, not all; method: immunoSEQ multiplex PCR. The DNA was the basis for D and trimming; V, J and clone size are from that table. The sample includes 84,000 or so clones, roughly 80% of them seen just once. Per the germline V gene, CDR1 is SGHTA and CDR2 is FQGNSA. This CDR3 is built from 14 residues. The V end lost 5 bases, the J end lost 4 bases, and 15 bases lay between the germline ends. The source is a man in his 70s with acute or convalescent COVID-19. The sample comprised peripheral blood. The rearrangement joins TRBV7-2 to TRBJ2-7, with D maybe TRBD2 (5 bases). The chain's CDR3 is CASSPKPGFYEQYF. The CDR3 DNA sequence: TGTGCCAGCAGCCCGAAACCGGGATTTTACGAGCAGTACTTC.